This entry lists 22 T cell receptor beta chains sequenced from one sample in a study of PD-L1 blockade in urothelial cancer (dated by TCRdb to 2015 to 2018). Libraries were constructed by the immunoSEQ multiplex PCR assay. Not all clones reach the TCRdb copy of this immuneACCESS table, which keeps in-frame sequences only. Checked studies attribute under half of the gap to unresolved V genes and leave the rest unexplained. A total of roughly 120,000 clones appear in this sample, roughly 89% of them only once. Around 1.7% of the sample is taken by the ten largest. The sample's time point, from its label and the paper: peripheral blood 6 weeks after treatment start. Here the sequenced sample was PBMCs, taken around atezolizumab (anti-PD-L1) treatment. These receptors all stem from a man between 60 and 75 years old with urothelial cancer.

This clone was seen just once. The chain has TRBV6-5 and TRBJ2-4; D is perhaps TRBD1 (6 bases). Per germline, CDR1 MNHEY and CDR2 SVGAGI. Between the trimmed V and J ends, which lost 3 bases and 6 bases, there was a span of 15 bases. The CDR3 has 15 amino acids. The CDR3 loop is CASSYAQGNTNIQYF. The CDR3 DNA reads TGTGCCAGCAGTTATGCGCAGGGGAATACAAACATTCAGTACTTC.

This clone was found once. The chain carries TRBV5-1 and TRBJ1-4; no reliable D call. V lost 4 bases and J lost 5, with 12 bases in between. Germline values: CDR1 SGHRS, CDR2 YFSETQ. The CDR3 is made up of 14 amino acids. The DNA for the CDR3 is TGCGCCAGCAGCCCTCAAGCTAAAAATGAAAAACTGTTTTTT. Amino acid sequence: CASSPQAKNEKLFF.

The V and J genes are TRBV6-5 and TRBJ1-1; the D is unclear. V was shortened by 4 bases and J by 1 base, with 7 bases between the two germline ends. The CDR3 has 13 residues. CDR1 is MNHEY, CDR2 SVGAGI, per germline. The CDR3 protein is CASSLGRNTEAFF. In DNA form, the CDR3 reads TGTGCCAGCAGTTTAGGGAGGAACACTGAAGCTTTCTTT.

The rearrangement links TRBV5-1 to TRBJ2-3, with a tentative D call TRBD1 (6 bases). This CDR3 is 14 amino acids long. Germline V gene data show CDR1 as SGHRS and CDR2 as YFSETQ. Trimming took off 4 bases at V and 2 bases at J, with 11 bases between the two ends. The CDR3 reads CASSATGTTDTQYF. The DNA for the CDR3 is TGCGCCAGCAGCGCAACAGGGACCACAGATACGCAGTATTTT.

The V and J genes are TRBV29-1 and TRBJ2-2, with 11 bases that match TRBD1. Germline trimming cut 3 bases from V and 7 bases from J; bases unmatched to any gene: 7. This CDR3 spans 15 amino acids. Germline CDR1 and CDR2: SQVTM and ANQGSEA. The CDR3 DNA reads TGCAGCGTTGAGGGGACAGGGGGGTTCGGCGGGGAGCTGTTTTTT. Residues: CSVEGTGGFGGELFF.

This clone showed up just once. The chain is built from TRBV7-9 and TRBJ2-7, with a tentative D call TRBD1 (6 bases). This CDR3 contains 15 residues. V was cut by 1 base and J by 2 bases, with 12 bases left in between. Germline V gives CDR1 SEHNR, CDR2 FQNEAQ (reference sequence). CDR3 region: CASSLEGTPTYEQYF. CDR3 DNA sequence: TGTGCCAGCAGCTTAGAAGGGACACCGACCTACGAGCAGTACTTC.

This chain links TRBV11-3 with TRBJ2-3, with TRBD1 identical over 7 bases. The junction had 9 bases not matched to a gene; V was cut back by 0 bases and J by 3 bases. This CDR3 region has 17 residues. The germline CDR1 and CDR2 sequences are SGHNT and YENEEA. CDR3 loop: CASSLDQGRGSTDTQYF. DNA of the CDR3: TGTGCCAGCAGCTTAGATCAAGGCAGGGGGTCAACAGATACGCAGTATTTT. Using reference TRBV11-3 and TRBJ2-3 for the parts outside the CDR3, the full variable domain is EAGVVQSPRYKIIEKKQPVAFWCNPISGHNTLYWYLQNLGQGPELLIRYENEEAVDDSQLPKDRFSAERLKGVDSTLKIQPAELGDSAVYLCASSLDQGRGSTDTQYFGPGTRLTVL.

V and J are TRBV27 and TRBJ1-2; the D gene is possibly TRBD1 (6 bases). V dropped 6 bases and J dropped 2 bases, with 10 bases sitting between them. Germline CDR1 reads MNHEY; CDR2 reads SMNVEV (reference sequence). This CDR3 is built from 13 residues. CDR3 amino acids: CASRLGHNYGYTF. CDR3 in DNA: TGTGCCAGCAGATTGGGACACAACTATGGCTACACCTTC.

This chain connects TRBV5-1 to TRBJ2-7; 13 bases fit TRBD2. The CDR3 is 15 residues long. V trimming: 5 bases; J trimming: 5 bases; junction bases outside the gene matches: 7. Germline V gene sequence: CDR1 SGHRS, CDR2 YFSETQ. In DNA, the CDR3 is TGCGCCAGCAGTCCAGGACTAGCGGGAGCCCACGAGCAGTACTTC. This translates into CASSPGLAGAHEQYF.

The genes are TRBV5-6 and TRBJ2-7, with a weak D call TRBD2 (7 bases). Looked up from germline, CDR1 is SGHDT and CDR2 is YYEEEE. V lost 1 base and J lost 0, with 14 bases in between. CDR3 length equals 16 residues. As DNA, the CDR3 is TGTGCCAGCAGCTTGAGGGGGGGAACGTTCTCCTACGAGCAGTACTTC. This codes for CASSLRGGTFSYEQYF.

The chain employs TRBV11-2 and TRBJ2-3; D is ambiguous. Trimming took 1 base from V and 1 from J, leaving 3 bases between them. The CDR3 covers 13 residues. In germline, CDR1 is SGHAT, CDR2 FQNNGV. CDR3 residues: CASSLAGTDTQYF. The CDR3 DNA is TGTGCCAGCAGCTTAGCGGGCACAGATACGCAGTATTTT.

V usage is TRBV6-5 and J usage is TRBJ1-4; 10 bases align to TRBD1. There are 16 residues in the CDR3. V dropped 4 bases and J dropped 7; count of bases not matched to a gene: 9. Germline assignment: CDR1 MNHEY and CDR2 SVGAGI. CDR3 DNA: TGTGCCAGCAGTTTTGCCGGGACAGGGGTCGGTGAAAAACTGTTTTTT. This translates into CASSFAGTGVGEKLFF.

The rearrangement uses TRBV2 and TRBJ2-3; no reliable D call. Trimming stripped 2 bases from V and 2 bases from J, with 5 bases between. The CDR3 sequence is 13 residues long. Germline V lookup: CDR1 SNHLY, CDR2 FYNNEI. This chain's CDR3 is CASSESSTDTQYF. The CDR3 DNA is TGTGCCAGCAGTGAATCGTCCACAGATACGCAGTATTTT.

The chain uses TRBV19 and TRBJ2-3; tentatively, D is TRBD2 (6 bases). There are 13 residues in the CDR3. In germline, CDR1 is LNHDA, CDR2 SQIVND (reference sequence). V lost 4 bases to trimming and J lost 2 bases, with 7 bases between them. The CDR3 loop is CASSSGATDTQYF. DNA of the CDR3: TGTGCCAGTAGTAGCGGGGCCACAGATACGCAGTATTTT. The whole variable domain, filled in from reference TRBV19 and TRBJ2-3, reads DGGITQSPKYLFRKEGQNVTLSCEQNLNHDAMYWYRQDPGQGLRLIYYSQIVNDFQKGDIAEGYSVSREKKESFPLTVTSAQKNPTAFYLCASSSGATDTQYFGPGTRLTVL.

The V and J genes are TRBV29-1 and TRBJ1-1; TRBD1 matches at 11 bases. Per germline, CDR1 SQVTM and CDR2 ANQGSEA. CDR3 length equals 14 residues. V was clipped by 7 bases and J by 4 bases; unmatched bases: 8. CDR3 DNA sequence: TGCAGCGGGGAAAAGGGGACAGGGGGCACTGAAGCTTTCTTT. It translates to CSGEKGTGGTEAFF.

The rearrangement joins TRBV5-4 to TRBJ1-4, with TRBD1 identical over 9 bases. CDR1 and CDR2 (germline): SGHNT, YYREEE (reference sequence). The trim removed 4 bases at V and 7 bases at J, leaving 11 bases unmatched. The CDR3 sequence is 16 residues long. CDR3 sequence reads: CASSAPPGQGGEKLFF. Written as DNA, the CDR3 is TGTGCCAGCAGCGCCCCCCCGGGACAGGGAGGTGAAAAACTGTTTTTT.

The chain joins TRBV6-1 to TRBJ1-1; D gene ambiguous. CDR3 size: 13 residues. V lost 4 bases, J lost 4 bases, and 10 bases lay in between. The germline V gene encodes CDR1 MNHNS and CDR2 SASEGT. This chain's CDR3 is CASSGWAGTEAFF. CDR3 coding DNA: TGTGCCAGCAGTGGATGGGCAGGCACTGAAGCTTTCTTT.

This chain joins TRBV27 and TRBJ1-2; 7 bases agree with TRBD1. The J segment lost 2 bases and the V segment lost 5 bases, leaving 5 bases of the junction unmatched. CDR1 is MNHEY, CDR2 SMNVEV, per germline (reference sequence). The length of the CDR3 is 14 residues. The DNA of the CDR3 is TGTGCCAGCAGTCGAAGGGGGCACAACTATGGCTACACCTTC. This sequence encodes CASSRRGHNYGYTF.

The rearrangement links TRBV28 to TRBJ1-5; tentatively, D is TRBD1 (6 bases). V dropped 2 bases and J dropped 3 bases, with 8 bases sitting between them. The CDR3 is 14 residues long. Germline CDR1 MDHEN, CDR2 SYDVKM. CDR3 region: CASSLEGDNQPQHF. CDR3 bases: TGTGCCAGCAGTTTAGAGGGGGACAATCAGCCCCAGCATTTT.

V is TRBV6-1 and J is TRBJ2-1; D is possibly TRBD2 (5 bases). The CDR3 sequence is 13 residues long. With 4 bases removed from V and 8 bases from J, the gap between germline ends came to 12 bases. In germline, CDR1 is MNHNS, CDR2 SASEGT. CDR3 coding DNA: TGTGCCAGCAGTGGTCACGCGCGGGATGAGCAGTTCTTC. Amino acid sequence: CASSGHARDEQFF.

The rearrangement links TRBV4-1 to TRBJ2-1; 8 bases agree with TRBD2. The junction had 12 bases not matched to a gene; V was cut back by 4 bases and J by 4 bases. The CDR3 totals 17 residues. Per germline, CDR1 MGHRA and CDR2 YSYEKL. In nucleotides, the CDR3 is TGCGCCAGCAGCCTCACGGGGGGGGAGGGTTGGTACAATGAGCAGTTCTTC. Protein product: CASSLTGGEGWYNEQFF.

This chain links TRBV4-3 with TRBJ2-5; 9 positions agree with TRBD2. The CDR3 loop spans 15 amino acids. Germline CDR1 is LGHNA and CDR2 is YSLEER. V was clipped by 0 bases and J by 3 bases; unmatched bases: 2. CDR3 bases: TGCGCCAGCAGCCAAGAGCAGCGGGGGGAAGAGACCCAGTACTTC. Its translation: CASSQEQRGEETQYF.